This T cell receptor beta chain was captured in a study of cytomegalovirus exposure and HLA in healthy donors. Germline V gives CDR1 SGDLS, CDR2 YYNGEE. V gave up 3 bases and J gave up 2 bases; unmatched junction bases: 2. The CDR3 loop spans 15 amino acids. PCR amplification relied on 60 Vbeta primers (plus 13 Jbeta primers). Sequencing was performed with immunoSEQ multiplex PCR; in TCRdb, only in-frame clones are kept and a portion is missing. The repertoire holds 250,000 to 300,000 clones, with 85% to 95% as singletons. The receptor was derived from a girl aged 2 to 9 in good health and CMV-seronegative. This chain links TRBV9 with TRBJ2-1, with 10 bases identical to TRBD2. The specimen was PBMCs. Here the CDR3 reads CASSAGLAAYNEQFF. DNA for the CDR3: TGTGCCAGCAGCGCCGGACTAGCGGCCTACAATGAGCAGTTCTTC.